Shown below are 3 T cell receptor beta chains from a single sample sequenced in a study of cytomegalovirus exposure and HLA in healthy donors. Researchers ran the PCR with 60 Vbeta and 13 Jbeta primers. TCRdb's table, derived via immunoSEQ multiplex PCR, lists solely in-frame clones and lacks some. This repertoire includes about 48,000 clones. The specimen sequenced was PBMCs. These receptors were obtained from a male donor in good health and CMV-seropositive.

This rearrangement joins TRBV11-1 to TRBJ1-4; no firm D call. The germline V gene encodes CDR1 SGHAT and CDR2 FQDESV (reference sequence). This CDR3 contains 11 residues. With 5 bases removed from V and 7 bases from J, the gap between germline ends came to 5 bases. The DNA of the CDR3 is TGTGCCAGCAGCCACGGTGAAAAACTGTTTTTT. Translating it yields CASSHGEKLFF.

The chain employs TRBV5-6 and TRBJ1-2, with D maybe TRBD1 (6 bases). Deletions cut 3 bases from V and 14 bases from J, with 17 bases between. This CDR3 has 12 residues. The V gene's germline CDR1 is SGHDT and CDR2 YYEEEE. CDR3 in DNA: TGTGCCAGCAGCTCCTTGGACAGTAGAGGGACCTTC. Encoded protein: CASSSLDSRGTF. Variable domain in full (rest from reference TRBV5-6 and TRBJ1-2): DAGVTQSPTHLIKTRGQQVTLRCSPKSGHDTVSWYQQALGQGPQFIFQYYEEEERQRGNFPDRFSGHQFPNYSSELNVNALLLGDSALYLCASSSLDSRGTFGSGTRLTVV.

V and J are TRBV7-3 and TRBJ2-1, with D possibly TRBD2 on 6 matching bases. The V gene lost 2 bases and the J gene lost 1 base, with 6 bases spanning the gap. The germline CDR1 and CDR2 sequences are SGHTA and FQGTGA. The CDR3 is 14 residues long. The CDR3: CASSLLASYNEQFF. CDR3 nucleotides: TGTGCCAGCAGCTTACTAGCGTCCTACAATGAGCAGTTCTTC. Full variable domain (remainder filled in from reference TRBV7-3 and TRBJ2-1): GAGVSQTPSNKVTEKGKYVELRCDPISGHTALYWYRQSLGQGPEFLIYFQGTGAADDSGLPNDRFFAVRPEGSVSTLKIQRTERGDSAVYLCASSLLASYNEQFFGPGTRLTVL.